The 9 T cell receptor beta chains presented below share a single source sample, sequenced in a study of patients with pleural tuberculosis. TCRdb reprocessed the reads with MiXCR, giving one entry per CDR3 protein. This table has almost 30,000 distinct CDR3 sequences, about a sixth appearing once. The sample consisted of peripheral blood. These receptors were obtained from a human donor with pleural tuberculosis.

This clonotype showed up many times. The V and J genes are TRBV7-9 and TRBJ1-2, with no clear D. The germline V gene encodes CDR1 SEHNR and CDR2 FQNEAQ (reference sequence). V was cut by 5 bases and J by 5 bases, with 12 bases left in between. This CDR3 is 13 amino acids long. In nucleotides, the CDR3 is TGTGCCAGCAGCCCCGAAGGGAAATATGGCTACACCTTC. It specifies CASSPEGKYGYTF. The entire variable domain, with the rest obtained from reference TRBV7-9 and TRBJ1-2, is as follows: DTGVSQNPRHKITKRGQNVTFRCDPISEHNRLYWYRQTLGQGPEFLTYFQNEAQLEKSRLLSDRFSAERPKGSFSTLEIQRTEQGDSAMYLCASSPEGKYGYTFGSGTRLTVV.

In its sample, this clonotype was seen many times. In DNA form, the CDR3 reads TGTGCCAGCAGCTTAGGTGAGACTCCAGCTTTCTTT. Translated, it gives CASSLGETPAFF. V gene TRBV7-2 combines with J gene TRBJ1-1; D is unclear. Germline-derived CDR1 and CDR2 are SGHTA and FQGNSA. The CDR3 sequence is 12 residues long. V was pared by 1 base and J by 10 bases, with 10 bases between.

The V and J genes are TRBV11-1 and TRBJ1-1; D not certain. Between the trimmed V and J ends, which lost 2 bases and 5 bases, there was a span of 15 bases. CDR3 length equals 15 residues. CDR1 is SGHAT and CDR2 is FQDESV in the germline V gene (reference sequence). This CDR3 is CASSLYICTRTEAFF. CDR3 nucleotide sequence: TGTGCCAGCAGCTTATATATTTGCACGAGGACTGAAGCTTTCTTT.

This clonotype was recorded only once. A read error is possible here, since a much larger clone lies one base away. The chain combines TRBV4-1 with TRBJ2-7, with D hard to call. The CDR3 runs to 14 residues. Germline V gene sequence: CDR1 MGHRA, CDR2 YSYEKL. The CDR3 DNA is TGCGTCAGCAGCCAAGCTGGCACGTCCTACGAGCAGTACTTC. Residues: CVSSQAGTSYEQYF.

The sample holds many counts of this clonotype. The V call is TRBV12-3 or TRBV12-4, the J call TRBJ1-5; D possibly corresponds to TRBD1 (6 bases). The CDR3 is made up of 13 amino acids. Trimming left V 5 bases short and J 7 bases short, with 12 bases between. The CDR3 loop reads CASSTFQGQPQHF. CDR3 sequence (DNA): TGTGCCAGCAGTACTTTCCAGGGGCAGCCCCAGCATTTT.

This clonotype was counted many times. The rearrangement uses TRBV27 and TRBJ2-7; 8 bases fit TRBD2. J gave up 2 bases and V 5 bases, and 2 bases lay outside the gene matches. The CDR3 sequence is 13 residues long. Germline V lookup: CDR1 MNHEY, CDR2 SMNVEV (reference sequence). This chain's CDR3 is CASSTSGPYEQYF. The CDR3 coding sequence is TGTGCCAGCAGTACTAGCGGACCCTACGAGCAGTACTTC.

This clonotype occurred many times. This CDR3 reads CASSFLGQNTEAFF. CDR3 DNA sequence: TGTGCCAGCAGCTTTCTGGGACAGAACACTGAAGCTTTCTTT. This chain links TRBV7-9 with TRBJ1-1, with D perhaps TRBD1 (6 bases). Germline V gene data show CDR1 as SEHNR and CDR2 as FQNEAQ (reference sequence). Trimming took 3 bases from V and 1 from J, leaving 9 bases between them. The CDR3 has 14 residues.

The chain joins TRBV3-1 to TRBJ2-7, with 7 nucleotides matching TRBD2. The CDR3 consists of 17 residues. V gave up 4 bases and J gave up 1 base; unmatched junction bases: 13. Germline V lookup: CDR1 LGHDT, CDR2 YNNKEL (reference sequence). CDR3 sequence reads: CASSRSWEGGPSYEQYF. CDR3 nucleotides: TGTGCCAGCAGCCGCTCATGGGAGGGAGGGCCTTCCTACGAGCAGTACTTC.

The chain carries TRBV25-1 and TRBJ2-7, with no clear D. The CDR3 is made up of 15 amino acids. V was cut by 1 base and J by 5 bases, with 15 bases left in between. CDR1 and CDR2 (germline): MGHDK, SYGVNS. Here the CDR3 DNA reads TGTGCCAGCAGTGAATCTGCCTCCCCGGGCAACGAGCAGTACTTC. Translating gives CASSESASPGNEQYF.